The sample holds one count of the clone carrying this TCR beta chain. The sample is drawn from a study of blood T cells in healthy people across ages. With a J-beta primer mix and a sample-barcoded 5' primer, a second PCR ran 7 to 11 cycles. One entry per CDR3 protein results from TCRdb running MiXCR on the 5' RACE reads. Seen here are 1.5 million to 2 million distinct CDR3 sequences, 30% to 40% observed once, and the top ten hold over 9%. The CDR3 runs to 13 residues. Germline CDR1 and CDR2: SGHRS and YFSETQ. Trimming stripped 1 base from V and 3 bases from J, with 6 bases between. The clonotype was recovered from a woman in her twenties or thirties in good health. Sequenced material: blood. The rearrangement uses TRBV5-1 and TRBJ2-3, with no clear D. CDR3 amino acids: CASSLSETDTQYF. The CDR3 DNA follows: TGCGCCAGCAGCTTGAGCGAAACAGATACGCAGTATTTT.